This entry features one TCR beta chain sequence. Its antigen is unknown. The PCR had 60 Vbeta and 13 Jbeta primers. Profiling relied on immunoSEQ multiplex PCR, and the TCRdb table lists in-frame clones only, not all of them. The sample contains fewer than 200,000 clones, 80% to 85% of which appear only once. Donors sampled were nominally healthy, though unrecorded immune exposures were likely. The data stem from a study of cytomegalovirus exposure and HLA in healthy donors. Study-level background: From 170 million or so T cells, an earlier analysis saw roughly 110 million unique TCR beta sequences. General study findings and limits: The later analysis indicated that the majority of CMV-associated TCR beta chains appeared HLA-restricted. Many donors shared some public TCRs, even though most TCR sequences were rare.

Germline loops: CDR1 SGHTA, CDR2 FQGTGA. Trimming left V 3 bases short and J 1 base short, with 6 bases between. The CDR3 has 13 residues. This sequence was found in a woman younger than 45 in good health and CMV-seronegative. Sample: PBMCs. V usage is TRBV7-3 and J usage is TRBJ2-5, with D unresolved. CDR3 region: CASSLAVQETQYF. As DNA, the CDR3 is TGTGCCAGCAGCTTGGCAGTCCAAGAGACCCAGTACTTC.